This is a list of T cell receptor beta chains from one sample in a study of blood T cell repertoires in COVID-19. Clones were sequenced by immunoSEQ multiplex PCR, and TCRdb holds only the in-frame ones, with some missing. This sample has fewer than 130,000 clones; 60% to 80% occur once, and the top ten carry 15% to 20%. Sequencing used peripheral blood. The receptor source for this set is a woman aged 80 or over with active or convalescent COVID-19. Both conserved end residues are part of each CDR3. The D gene is left open where the match is weak. Size is stated for part of the rows, as once, few or many counts, or as a class when the clone is expanded.

>few|TRBV7-2|-|TRBJ1-5
TGTGCCAGCAGCTTCGAAGGAGCTCGCAATCAGCCCCAGCATTTT
CASSFEGARNQPQHF
>few|TRBV2|TRBD2|TRBJ2-7
TGTGCCAGCAGTGAACTTAGCGGGAGTTACGAGCAGTACTTC
CASSELSGSYEQYF
>-|TRBV11-2|TRBD2|TRBJ2-7
TGTGCCAGCAGCTCTAGCGGGAGTACCTACGAGCAGTACTTC
CASSSSGSTYEQYF
>-|TRBV7-8|TRBD2|TRBJ2-7
TGTGCCAGCAGCTTTATACTAGCGGGAGTCCACGAGCAGTACTTC
CASSFILAGVHEQYF
>-|TRBV27|-|TRBJ2-1
TGTGCCAGCAGTTTAGCCCCCAGCGGAGCTTACAATGAGCAGTTCTTC
CASSLAPSGAYNEQFF
>once|TRBV4-3|-|TRBJ2-2
TGCGCCAGCAGCCCCACAAGAAACGGGGAGCTGTTTTTT
CASSPTRNGELFF
>-|TRBV5-5|-|TRBJ1-2
TGTGCCAGCAGCCCAAGCGGGGAGGGCCATAGCGGCTACACCTTC
CASSPSGEGHSGYTF
>-|TRBV28|-|TRBJ2-7
TGTGCCAGCAGTTTTGCACAGGGCGTTTACTTGGAGCAGTACTTC
CASSFAQGVYLEQYF
>-|TRBV7-9|-|TRBJ2-2
TGTGCCAGCAGCTCTCCTGTGACATTCCCTGGCACCGGGGAGCTGTTTTTT
CASSSPVTFPGTGELFF
>once|TRBV5-6|-|TRBJ1-2
TGTGCCAGCCGATCCTCTGCGCGTCTCGAGTATGGCTACACCTTC
CASRSSARLEYGYTF
>-|TRBV18|TRBD2|TRBJ2-5
TGTGCCAGCTCACCCCCCGGGACTAGCGGGAGTGAGACCCAGTACTTC
CASSPPGTSGSETQYF
>-|TRBV4-2|TRBD2|TRBJ2-3
TGTGCCAGCAGCCAAGAGAGTAGCGGGCAAAGCAAGCAGTATTTT
CASSQESSGQSKQYF